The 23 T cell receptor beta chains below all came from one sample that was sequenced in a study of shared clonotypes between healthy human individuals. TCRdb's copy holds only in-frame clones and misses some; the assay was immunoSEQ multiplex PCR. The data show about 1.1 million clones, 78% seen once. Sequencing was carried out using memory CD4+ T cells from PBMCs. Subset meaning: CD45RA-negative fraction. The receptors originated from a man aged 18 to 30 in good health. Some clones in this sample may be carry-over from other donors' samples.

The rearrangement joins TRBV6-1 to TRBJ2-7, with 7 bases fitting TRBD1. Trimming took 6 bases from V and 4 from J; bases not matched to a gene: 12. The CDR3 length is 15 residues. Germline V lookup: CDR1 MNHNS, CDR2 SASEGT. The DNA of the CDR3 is TGTGCCAGCAGCCGGTCAGGGACAGAGAAATACGAGCAGTACTTC. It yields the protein CASSRSGTEKYEQYF.

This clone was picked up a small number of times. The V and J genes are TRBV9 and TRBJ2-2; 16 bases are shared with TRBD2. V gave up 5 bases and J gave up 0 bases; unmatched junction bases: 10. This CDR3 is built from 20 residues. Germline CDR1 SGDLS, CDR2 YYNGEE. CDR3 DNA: TGTGCCAGCAGGGACGAGGGACTAGCGGGAGGGCCGTCGAACACCGGGGAGCTGTTTTTT. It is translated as CASRDEGLAGGPSNTGELFF.

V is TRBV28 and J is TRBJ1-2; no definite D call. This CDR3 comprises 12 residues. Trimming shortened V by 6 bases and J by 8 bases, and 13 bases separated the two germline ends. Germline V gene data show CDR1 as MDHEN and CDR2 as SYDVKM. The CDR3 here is CASRPTGRGYTF. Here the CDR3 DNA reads TGTGCCAGCAGGCCAACGGGTCGGGGCTACACCTTC.

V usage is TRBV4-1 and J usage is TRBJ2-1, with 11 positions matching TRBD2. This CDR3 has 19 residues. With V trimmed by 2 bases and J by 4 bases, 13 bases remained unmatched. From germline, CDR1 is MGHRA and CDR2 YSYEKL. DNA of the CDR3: TGCGCCAGCAGCCAAAGGGCTCTGTTTGGGACTAGCGGTTACAATGAGCAGTTCTTC. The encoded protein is CASSQRALFGTSGYNEQFF.

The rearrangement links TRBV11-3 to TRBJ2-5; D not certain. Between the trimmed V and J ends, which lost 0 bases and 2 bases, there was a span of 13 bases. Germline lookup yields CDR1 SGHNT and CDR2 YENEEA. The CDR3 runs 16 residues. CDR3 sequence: CASSLDFISGQETQYF. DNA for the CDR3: TGTGCCAGCAGCTTAGATTTCATTTCAGGTCAAGAGACCCAGTACTTC. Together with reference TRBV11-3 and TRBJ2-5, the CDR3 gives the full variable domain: EAGVVQSPRYKIIEKKQPVAFWCNPISGHNTLYWYLQNLGQGPELLIRYENEEAVDDSQLPKDRFSAERLKGVDSTLKIQPAELGDSAVYLCASSLDFISGQETQYFGPGTRLLVL.

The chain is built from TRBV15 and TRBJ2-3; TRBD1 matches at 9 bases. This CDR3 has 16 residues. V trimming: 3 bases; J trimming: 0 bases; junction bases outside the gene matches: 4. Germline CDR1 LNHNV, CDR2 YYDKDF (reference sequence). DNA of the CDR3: TGTGCCACCAGCAGGGGCACAGGGGGCAGCACAGATACGCAGTATTTT. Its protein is CATSRGTGGSTDTQYF.

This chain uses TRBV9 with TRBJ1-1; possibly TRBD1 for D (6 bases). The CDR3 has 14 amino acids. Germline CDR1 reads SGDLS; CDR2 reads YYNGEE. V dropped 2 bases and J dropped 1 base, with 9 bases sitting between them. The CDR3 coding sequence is TGTGCCAGCAGCGTCGTACAGGGGAACACTGAAGCTTTCTTT. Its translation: CASSVVQGNTEAFF.

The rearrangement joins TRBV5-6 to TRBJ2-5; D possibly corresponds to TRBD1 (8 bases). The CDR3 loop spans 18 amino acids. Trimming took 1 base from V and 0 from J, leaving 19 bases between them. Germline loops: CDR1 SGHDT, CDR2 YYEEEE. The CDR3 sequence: CASSLFPTGEGNQETQYF. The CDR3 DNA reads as TGTGCCAGCAGCTTGTTTCCGACAGGGGAGGGGAACCAAGAGACCCAGTACTTC. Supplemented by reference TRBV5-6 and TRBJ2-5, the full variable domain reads DAGVTQSPTHLIKTRGQQVTLRCSPKSGHDTVSWYQQALGQGPQFIFQYYEEEERQRGNFPDRFSGHQFPNYSSELNVNALLLGDSALYLCASSLFPTGEGNQETQYFGPGTRLLVL.

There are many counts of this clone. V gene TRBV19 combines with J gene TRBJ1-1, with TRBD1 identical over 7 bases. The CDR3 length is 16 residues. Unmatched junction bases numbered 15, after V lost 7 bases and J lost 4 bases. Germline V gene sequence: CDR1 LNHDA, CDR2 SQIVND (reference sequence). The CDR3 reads CASTLLLTGEVTEAFF. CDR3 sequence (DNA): TGTGCCAGTACCCTATTGTTAACAGGGGAGGTCACTGAAGCTTTCTTT.

The CDR3 region is CASKADGETQYF. The DNA for the CDR3 is TGTGCCAGCAAGGCCGACGGAGAGACCCAGTACTTC. The genes are TRBV2 and TRBJ2-5, with unresolved D. Deletions cut 7 bases from V and 4 bases from J, with 10 bases between. Germline V gives CDR1 SNHLY, CDR2 FYNNEI. CDR3 size: 12 residues.

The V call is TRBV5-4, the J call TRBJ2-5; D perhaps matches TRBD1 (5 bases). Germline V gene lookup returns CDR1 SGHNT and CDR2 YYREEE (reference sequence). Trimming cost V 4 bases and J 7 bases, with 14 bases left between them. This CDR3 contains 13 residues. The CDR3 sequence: CASSPGERGTQYF. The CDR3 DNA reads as TGTGCCAGCAGCCCTGGAGAAAGGGGGACCCAGTACTTC.

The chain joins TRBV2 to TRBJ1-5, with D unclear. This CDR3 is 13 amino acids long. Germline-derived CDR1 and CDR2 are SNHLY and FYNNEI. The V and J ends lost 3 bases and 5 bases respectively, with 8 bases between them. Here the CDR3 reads CASSELGYQPQHF. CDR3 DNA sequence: TGTGCCAGCAGTGAGTTGGGATATCAGCCCCAGCATTTT.

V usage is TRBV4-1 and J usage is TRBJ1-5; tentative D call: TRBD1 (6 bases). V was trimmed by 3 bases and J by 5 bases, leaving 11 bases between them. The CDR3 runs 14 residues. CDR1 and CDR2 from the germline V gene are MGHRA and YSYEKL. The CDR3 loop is CASSHGTPDQPQHF. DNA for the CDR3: TGCGCCAGCAGCCACGGGACACCGGATCAGCCCCAGCATTTT.

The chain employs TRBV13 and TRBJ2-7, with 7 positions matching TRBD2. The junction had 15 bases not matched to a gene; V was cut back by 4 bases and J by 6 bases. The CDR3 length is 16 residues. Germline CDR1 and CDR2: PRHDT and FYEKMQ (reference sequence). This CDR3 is CASSSREAGLEGEQYF. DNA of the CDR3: TGTGCCAGCAGCTCCCGCGAAGCGGGGTTAGAAGGCGAGCAGTACTTC.

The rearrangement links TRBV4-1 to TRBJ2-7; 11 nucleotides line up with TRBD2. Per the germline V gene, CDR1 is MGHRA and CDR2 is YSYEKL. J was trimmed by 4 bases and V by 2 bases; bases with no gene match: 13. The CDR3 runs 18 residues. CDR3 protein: CASSQSLSTSGSIYEQYF. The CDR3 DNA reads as TGCGCCAGCAGCCAATCGTTATCTACTAGCGGGAGTATTTACGAGCAGTACTTC.

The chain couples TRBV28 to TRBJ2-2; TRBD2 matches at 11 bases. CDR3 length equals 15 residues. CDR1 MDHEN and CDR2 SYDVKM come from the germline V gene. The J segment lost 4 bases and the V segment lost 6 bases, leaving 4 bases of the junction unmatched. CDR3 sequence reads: CASRGGTSGTGELFF. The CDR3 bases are TGTGCCAGCAGGGGCGGGACTAGCGGCACCGGGGAGCTGTTTTTT.

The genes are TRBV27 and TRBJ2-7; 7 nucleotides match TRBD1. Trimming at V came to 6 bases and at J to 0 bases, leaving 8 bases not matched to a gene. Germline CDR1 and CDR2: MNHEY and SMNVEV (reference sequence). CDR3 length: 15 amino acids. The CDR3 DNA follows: TGTGCCAGCAGGGGATTGGACAGGAGCTCCTACGAGCAGTACTTC. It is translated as CASRGLDRSSYEQYF.

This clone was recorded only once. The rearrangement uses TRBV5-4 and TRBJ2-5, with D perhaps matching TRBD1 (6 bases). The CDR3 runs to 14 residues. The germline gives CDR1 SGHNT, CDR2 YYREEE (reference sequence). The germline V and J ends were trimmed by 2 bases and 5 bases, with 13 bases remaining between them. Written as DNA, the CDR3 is TGTGCCAGCAGCTTCAACAGGGACCGGGAGACCCAGTACTTC. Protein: CASSFNRDRETQYF. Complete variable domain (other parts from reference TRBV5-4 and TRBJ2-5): ETGVTQSPTHLIKTRGQQVTLRCSSQSGHNTVSWYQQALGQGPQFIFQYYREEENGRGNFPPRFSGLQFPNYSSELNVNALELDDSALYLCASSFNRDRETQYFGPGTRLLVL.

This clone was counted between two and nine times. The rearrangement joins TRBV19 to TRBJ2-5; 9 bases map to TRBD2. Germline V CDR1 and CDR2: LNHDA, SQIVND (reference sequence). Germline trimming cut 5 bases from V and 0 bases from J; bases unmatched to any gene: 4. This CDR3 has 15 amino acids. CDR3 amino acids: CASSFRLADQETQYF. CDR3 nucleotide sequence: TGTGCCAGTAGTTTCCGACTAGCGGACCAAGAGACCCAGTACTTC.

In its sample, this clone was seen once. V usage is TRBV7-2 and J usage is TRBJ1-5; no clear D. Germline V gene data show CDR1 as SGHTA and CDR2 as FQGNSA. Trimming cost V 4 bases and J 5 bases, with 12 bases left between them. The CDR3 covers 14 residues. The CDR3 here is CASSSLEADQPQHF. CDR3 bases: TGTGCCAGCAGCTCCTTGGAAGCGGATCAGCCCCAGCATTTT.

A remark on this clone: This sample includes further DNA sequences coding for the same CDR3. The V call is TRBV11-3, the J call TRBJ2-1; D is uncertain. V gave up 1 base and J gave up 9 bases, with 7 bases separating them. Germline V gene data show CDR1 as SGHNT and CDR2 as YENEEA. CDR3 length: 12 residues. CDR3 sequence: CASSLGVGEQFF. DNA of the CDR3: TGTGCCAGCAGCTTAGGGGTGGGTGAGCAGTTCTTC.

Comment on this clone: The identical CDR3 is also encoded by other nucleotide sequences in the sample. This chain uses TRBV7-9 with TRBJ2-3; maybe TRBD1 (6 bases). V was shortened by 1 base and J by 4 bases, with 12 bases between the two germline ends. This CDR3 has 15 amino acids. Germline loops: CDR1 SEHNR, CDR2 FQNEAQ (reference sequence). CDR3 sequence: CASSLGLAGADTQYF. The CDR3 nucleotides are TGTGCCAGCAGCTTAGGGTTAGCAGGGGCAGATACGCAGTATTTT.

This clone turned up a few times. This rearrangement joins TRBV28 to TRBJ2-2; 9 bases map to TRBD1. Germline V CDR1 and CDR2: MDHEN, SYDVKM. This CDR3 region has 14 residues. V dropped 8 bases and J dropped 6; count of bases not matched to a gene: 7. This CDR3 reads CASADRGGSGELFF. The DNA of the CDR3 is TGTGCCAGCGCCGACAGGGGGGGTTCCGGGGAGCTGTTTTTT.